This TCR beta chain was documented in a study of blood T cell repertoires in COVID-19. Study-level information: The cDNA or gDNA used as material had been derived from T cells, B-cell-depleted T cells, or PBMCs.

The method was immunoSEQ multiplex PCR; TCRdb's version includes in-frame clones alone and lacks a portion of them. The table shows hundreds of thousands of clones, with approximately 86% occurring only once. The germline gives CDR1 LGHNA, CDR2 YNFKEQ. There are 16 residues in the CDR3. V shed 7 bases and J 5 bases; nucleotides not matched to a gene: 15. The sequence derives from a man in his sixties or seventies with acute or convalescent COVID-19. Sequences were obtained from peripheral blood. The chain combines TRBV4-2 with TRBJ2-3, with TRBD2 matching over 7 bases. The CDR3 bases are TGTGCCAGCAACCCCCTGGCCGCGGGAGATGTAGATACGCAGTATTTT. Protein product: CASNPLAAGDVDTQYF.